This T cell receptor beta chain was observed in a study of blood T cell repertoires in COVID-19. Assay: immunoSEQ multiplex PCR; the TCRdb copy retains only in-frame clones and omits some. Among roughly 100,000 clones listed, roughly 87% were seen once. V was clipped by 2 bases and J by 2 bases; unmatched bases: 2. Germline values: CDR1 MGHRA, CDR2 YSYEKL. The CDR3 contains 15 residues. This sequence was found in a man between 45 and 60 years old in a cohort sampled during active COVID-19. Specimen: peripheral blood. This chain connects TRBV4-1 to TRBJ2-7, with TRBD2 matching 11 bases. The CDR3 reads CASSQLAGGPYEQYF. CDR3 bases: TGCGCCAGCAGCCAACTAGCGGGGGGCCCCTACGAGCAGTACTTC.